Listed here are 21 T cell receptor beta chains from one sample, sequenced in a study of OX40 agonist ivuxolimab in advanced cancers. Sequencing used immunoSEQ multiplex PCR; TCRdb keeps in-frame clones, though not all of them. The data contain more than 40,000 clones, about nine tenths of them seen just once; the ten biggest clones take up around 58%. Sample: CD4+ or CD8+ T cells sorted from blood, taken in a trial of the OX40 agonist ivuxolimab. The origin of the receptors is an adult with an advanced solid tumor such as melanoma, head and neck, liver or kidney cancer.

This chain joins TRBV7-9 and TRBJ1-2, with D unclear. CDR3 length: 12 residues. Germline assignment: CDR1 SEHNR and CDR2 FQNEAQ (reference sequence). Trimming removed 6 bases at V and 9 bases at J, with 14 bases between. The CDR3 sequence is CASSSAHGRYTF. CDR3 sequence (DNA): TGTGCCAGCAGTTCCGCACACGGTCGCTACACCTTC.

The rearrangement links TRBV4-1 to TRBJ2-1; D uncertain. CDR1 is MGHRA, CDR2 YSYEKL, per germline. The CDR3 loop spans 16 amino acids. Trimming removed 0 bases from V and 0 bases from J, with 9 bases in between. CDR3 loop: CASSQEAVSSYNEQFF. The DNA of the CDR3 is TGCGCCAGCAGCCAAGAAGCTGTGAGCTCCTACAATGAGCAGTTCTTC.

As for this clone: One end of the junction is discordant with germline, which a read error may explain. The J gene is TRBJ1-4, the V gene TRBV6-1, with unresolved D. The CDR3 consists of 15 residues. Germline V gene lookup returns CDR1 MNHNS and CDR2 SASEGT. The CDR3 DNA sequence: TGTGCCAGCAGCGAAGCGCCGGGAAATAATGAAAAACTGTTTTTT. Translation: CASSEAPGNNEKLFF.

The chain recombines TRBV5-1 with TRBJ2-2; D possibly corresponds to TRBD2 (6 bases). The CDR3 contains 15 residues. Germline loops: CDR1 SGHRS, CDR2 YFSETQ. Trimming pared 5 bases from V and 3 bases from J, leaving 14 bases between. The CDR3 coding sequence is TGCGCCAGCAGACAGACGGGACTTCACACCGGGGAGCTGTTTTTT. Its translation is CASRQTGLHTGELFF.

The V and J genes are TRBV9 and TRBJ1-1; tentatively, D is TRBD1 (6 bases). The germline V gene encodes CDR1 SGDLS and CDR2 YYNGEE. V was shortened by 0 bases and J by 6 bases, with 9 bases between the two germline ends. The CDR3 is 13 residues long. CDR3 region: CASSVGGGAEAFF. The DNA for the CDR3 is TGTGCCAGCAGCGTAGGAGGGGGAGCTGAAGCTTTCTTT. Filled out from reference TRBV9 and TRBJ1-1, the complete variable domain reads DSGVTQTPKHLITATGQRVTLRCSPRSGDLSVYWYQQSLDQGLQFLIQYYNGEERAKGNILERFSAQQFPDLHSELNLSSLELGDSALYFCASSVGGGAEAFFGQGTRLTVV.

CDR3 region: CASSLGQGETQYF. DNA for the CDR3: TGTGCCAGCTCACTTGGACAGGGAGAGACCCAGTACTTC. The rearrangement uses TRBV18 and TRBJ2-5, with 8 bases lining up with TRBD1. With V trimmed by 4 bases and J by 4 bases, 2 bases remained unmatched. The germline CDR1 and CDR2 sequences are KGHSH and LQKENI. This CDR3 region has 13 residues.

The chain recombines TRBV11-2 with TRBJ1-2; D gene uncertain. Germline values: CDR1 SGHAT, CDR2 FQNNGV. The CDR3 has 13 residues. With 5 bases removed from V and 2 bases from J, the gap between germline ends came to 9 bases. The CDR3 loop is CASSLGNNYGYTF. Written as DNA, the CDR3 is TGTGCCAGCAGCCTAGGGAACAACTATGGCTACACCTTC.

This chain's CDR3 is CASSDRRSGGAADTQYF. CDR3 sequence (DNA): TGTGCCAGCAGTGACCGACGGAGCGGGGGGGCCGCAGATACGCAGTATTTT. This rearrangement joins TRBV6-4 to TRBJ2-3, with 10 bases matching TRBD2. With 2 bases clipped from V and 4 bases from J, the junction kept 9 bases outside the gene matches. This CDR3 region has 17 residues. Per germline, CDR1 MRHNA and CDR2 SNTAGT.

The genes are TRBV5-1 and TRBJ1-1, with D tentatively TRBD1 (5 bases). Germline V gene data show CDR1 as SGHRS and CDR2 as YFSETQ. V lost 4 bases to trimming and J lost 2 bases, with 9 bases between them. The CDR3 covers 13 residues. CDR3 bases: TGCGCCAGCAGCATCAGGGTCAACACTGAAGCTTTCTTT. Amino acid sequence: CASSIRVNTEAFF.

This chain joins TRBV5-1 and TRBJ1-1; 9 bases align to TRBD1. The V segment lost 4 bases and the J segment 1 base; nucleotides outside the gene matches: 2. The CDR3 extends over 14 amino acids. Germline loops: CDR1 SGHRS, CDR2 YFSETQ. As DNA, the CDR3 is TGCGCCAGCAGCCGACAGGGGGAGAACACTGAAGCTTTCTTT. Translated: CASSRQGENTEAFF.

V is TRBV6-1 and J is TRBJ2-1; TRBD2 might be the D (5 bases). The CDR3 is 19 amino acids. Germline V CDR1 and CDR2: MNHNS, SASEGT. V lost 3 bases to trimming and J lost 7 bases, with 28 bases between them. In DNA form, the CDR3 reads TGTGCCAGCAGTGAGATGGGGTGGACTGGGTCTCGCGGGTTAAATGAGCAGTTCTTC. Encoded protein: CASSEMGWTGSRGLNEQFF.

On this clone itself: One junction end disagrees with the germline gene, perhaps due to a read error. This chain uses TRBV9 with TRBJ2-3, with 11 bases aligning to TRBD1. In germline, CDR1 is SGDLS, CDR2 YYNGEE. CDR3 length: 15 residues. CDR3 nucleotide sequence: TGTGCCAGCAGTCGCTGGACAGGGGGCACCGATACGCAGTATTTT. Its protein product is CASSRWTGGTDTQYF.

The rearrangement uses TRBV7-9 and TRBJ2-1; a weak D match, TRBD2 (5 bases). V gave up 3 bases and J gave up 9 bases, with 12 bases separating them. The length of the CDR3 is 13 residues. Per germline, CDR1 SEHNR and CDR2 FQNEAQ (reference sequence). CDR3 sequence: CASSFLASGEQFF. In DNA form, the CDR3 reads TGTGCCAGCAGCTTTTTAGCGTCCGGTGAGCAGTTCTTC.

CDR3 nucleotides: TGTGCCAGCTCAGACGGGGCCTCTGGGGCCAACGTCCTGACTTTC. This sequence encodes CASSDGASGANVLTF. V gene TRBV18 combines with J gene TRBJ2-6; TRBD1 or TRBD2 may be the D gene (5 bases each). Germline CDR1 is KGHSH and CDR2 is LQKENI. The V and J ends lost 5 bases and 0 bases respectively, with 8 bases between them. There are 15 residues in the CDR3.

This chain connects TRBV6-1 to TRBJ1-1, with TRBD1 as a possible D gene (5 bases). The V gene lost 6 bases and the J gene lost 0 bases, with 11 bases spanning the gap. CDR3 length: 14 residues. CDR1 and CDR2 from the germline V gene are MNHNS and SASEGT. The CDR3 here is CASRGPLMNTEAFF. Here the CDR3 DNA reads TGTGCCAGCAGGGGGCCGCTGATGAACACTGAAGCTTTCTTT.

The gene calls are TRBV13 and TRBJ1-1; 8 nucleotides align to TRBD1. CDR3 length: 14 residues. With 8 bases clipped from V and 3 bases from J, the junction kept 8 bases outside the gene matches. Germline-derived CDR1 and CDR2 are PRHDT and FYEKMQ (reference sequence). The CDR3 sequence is CASGIRGLYTEAFF. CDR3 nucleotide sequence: TGTGCCAGCGGGATCAGGGGGCTCTACACTGAAGCTTTCTTT.

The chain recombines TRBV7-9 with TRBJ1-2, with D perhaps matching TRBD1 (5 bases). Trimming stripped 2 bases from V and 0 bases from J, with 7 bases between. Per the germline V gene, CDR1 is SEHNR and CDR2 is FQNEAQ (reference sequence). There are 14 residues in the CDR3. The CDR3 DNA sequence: TGTGCCAGCAGCTTATGGGGCGCTAACTATGGCTACACCTTC. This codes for CASSLWGANYGYTF.

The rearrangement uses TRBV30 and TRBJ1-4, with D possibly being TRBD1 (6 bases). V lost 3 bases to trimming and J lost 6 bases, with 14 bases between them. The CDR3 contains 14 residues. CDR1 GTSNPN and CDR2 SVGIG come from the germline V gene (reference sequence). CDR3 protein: CAWSDRTLHEKLFF. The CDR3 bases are TGTGCCTGGAGCGACAGGACACTACATGAAAAACTGTTTTTT. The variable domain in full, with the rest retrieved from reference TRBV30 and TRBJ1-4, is SQTIHQWPATLVQPVGSPLSLECTVEGTSNPNLYWYRQAAGRGLQLLFYSVGIGQISSEVPQNLSASRPQDRQFILSSKKLLLSDSGFYLCAWSDRTLHEKLFFGSGTQLSVL.

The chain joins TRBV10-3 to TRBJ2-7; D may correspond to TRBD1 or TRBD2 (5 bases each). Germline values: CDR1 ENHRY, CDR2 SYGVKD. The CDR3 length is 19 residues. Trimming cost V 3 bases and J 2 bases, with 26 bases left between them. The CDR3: CAISDVYSWGRKATYEQYF. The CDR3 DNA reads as TGTGCCATCAGTGACGTATATTCATGGGGACGTAAGGCCACCTACGAGCAGTACTTC.

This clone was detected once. In nucleotides, the CDR3 is TGTGCCAGCAGCTTCGGTTTAAGCGCCGAGGGGGACAATGAGCAGTTCTTC. Its translation: CASSFGLSAEGDNEQFF. The chain is built from TRBV7-9 and TRBJ2-1; perhaps TRBD1 as D (6 bases). Per germline, CDR1 SEHNR and CDR2 FQNEAQ (reference sequence). V lost 3 bases to trimming and J lost 5 bases, with 20 bases between them. CDR3 length: 17 amino acids.

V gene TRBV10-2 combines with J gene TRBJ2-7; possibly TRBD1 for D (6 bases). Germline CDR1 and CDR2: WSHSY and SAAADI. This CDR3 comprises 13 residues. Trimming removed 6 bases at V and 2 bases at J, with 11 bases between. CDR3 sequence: CASSPGQTYEQYF. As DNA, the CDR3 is TGCGCCAGCAGCCCCGGACAGACCTACGAGCAGTACTTC.